This TCR beta chain was recovered during a study of Ad26.COV2.S vaccination and SARS-CoV-2 variants. Study-level points and caveats: Across vaccine and placebo recipients, the breadth of non-spike TCRs was similar. Total T cell responses, in the TCR breadth and depth analyses, may have been underestimated. People given the vaccine had a wider spike-specific TCR breadth than placebo recipients did.

This CDR3 has 15 residues. V was clipped by 2 bases and J by 4 bases, with 12 bases between them. Germline CDR1 reads MNHEY; CDR2 reads SVGEGT. This clone has a handful of counts. The antigen remains undetermined. Sequencing used immunoSEQ multiplex PCR; TCRdb keeps in-frame clones, though not all of them. In the table there are 97,000 or so clones, around three quarters of which are singletons. The input for sequencing was peripheral blood, taken after recovery from COVID-19. The chain uses TRBV6-2 or TRBV6-3 and TRBJ1-5, with D perhaps matching TRBD1 (5 bases). This TCR was sampled from a human donor who had recovered from COVID-19. CDR3 sequence (DNA): TGTGCCAGCAGTTACCCGACAGCTAATAATCAGCCCCAGCATTTT. It encodes CASSYPTANNQPQHF.